This T cell receptor beta chain originates from a study of beta chain features in type 1 diabetes. Study-wide results and caveats: cDNA-based reads could over-represent cells with high TCR expression. A moderate, significant TCRB CDR3 shortening appeared in type 1 diabetes across four CD4+ subsets. Across patients, naive, central memory and Treg TCRB repertoires exhibited apparently greater similarity than was observed across healthy donors.

The CDR3 covers 15 residues. V lost 6 bases and J lost 3, with 18 bases in between. Germline loops: CDR1 SGHRS, CDR2 YFSETQ. With regard to this clone: Its specificity is unknown.

The authors reverse transcribed all of the isolated RNA, so sequencing captured expressed TCRB transcripts. Millions of reads, on average, came from each naive, central memory and regulatory T cell sample. Libraries were prepared by immunoSEQ multiplex PCR; TCRdb keeps only in-frame clonotypes and omits some of them. Among around 40,000 clones listed, approximately 56% were seen once. Sequenced sample: Tregs from blood. The sequence was collected from a woman younger than 30 in good health. The chain carries TRBV5-1 and TRBJ2-5, with a possible D match to TRBD2 (7 bases). The CDR3 DNA reads as TGCGCCAGCACCGTCAGACGGGGGGCCGAAGAGACCCAGTACTTC. Protein product: CASTVRRGAEETQYF.